This T cell receptor (beta chain) is from a study of T cells expressing NK-cell markers. Germline V gene sequence: CDR1 SGHVS, CDR2 FQNEAQ. CDR3 size: 15 residues. UMI-tagged 5'RACE template switching yielded the TCR beta cDNA. TCRdb reprocessed the 5' RACE reads and keeps a single row for each CDR3 protein, giving no DNA. This sample's table has about 550,000 distinct CDR3 sequences. Sequencing was done on a sample of blood T cells: a sorted CD56 or NKG2C T cell subset, CD4+ or CD8+ T cells, or bulk PBMC T cells (not recorded which). V and J are TRBV7-8 and TRBJ2-7; TCRdb names TRBD1, which stays unverified in the absence of DNA. This TCR was sampled from a man younger than 35 in good health. The CDR3 loop is CASSSTGEGSYEQYF.